A selection of T cell receptor beta chains follows, all from one sample in a study of T cell responses to AZD1222 COVID-19 vaccine. Method: immunoSEQ multiplex PCR; TCRdb's copy keeps in-frame clones and lacks some. The table shows about 150,000 clones, with roughly 87% occurring only once. This sample comprised peripheral blood, obtained on day 0 of AZD1222 vaccination. Receptor source: an adult in good health. CDR3s include the opening cysteine and the closing phenylalanine or tryptophan. Fields, in order: V gene, clone size, J gene, CDR3 protein. Clone sizes are given selectively: once, few, many, or a class where the clone is expanded.

>TRBV28|-|TRBJ1-4
CASSLRGTGYEKLFF
>TRBV3-1/TRBV3-2|once|TRBJ1-1
CASSQDRGSAEAFF
>TRBV24-1|-|TRBJ2-1
CATKEAGGGGNEQFF
>TRBV7-2|-|TRBJ2-1
CASSLGLTSVEQFF
>TRBV7-9|-|TRBJ1-1
CASSSDYTEAFF
>TRBV4-1|-|TRBJ1-5
CASSPDRINQPQHF
>TRBV3-1/TRBV3-2|-|TRBJ1-4
CASSLPNEKLFF
>TRBV7-2|once|TRBJ2-1
CASSRAYNEQFF
>TRBV14|-|TRBJ1-6
CASSQLLNSPLHF
>TRBV5-1|-|TRBJ1-2
CASTGPADGYTF
>TRBV7-8|-|TRBJ1-4
CASSVGGTSSTNEKLFF
>TRBV6-5|-|TRBJ1-5
CASRQYDRSNQPQHF
>TRBV4-2|-|TRBJ2-3
CASSQEGLAGTTDTQYF
>TRBV4-1|-|TRBJ2-1
CASSLTSDLNWNEQFF
>TRBV5-1|-|TRBJ2-3
CASSLKGGTDTQYF
>TRBV15|-|TRBJ1-5
CATSRLWMAGNQPQHF
>TRBV25-1|-|TRBJ2-7
CASSSGQSYEQYF
>TRBV9|-|TRBJ2-3
CASTAGLTDTQYF
>TRBV18|-|TRBJ1-1
CASSPQSQANTEAFF
>TRBV5-1|-|TRBJ1-4
CASRESPSNEKLFF
>TRBV6-5|-|TRBJ2-1
CASNPTEYNEQFF
>TRBV12-5|-|TRBJ2-1
CASGLWLAGINEQFF
>TRBV27|-|TRBJ1-5
CASSKLGQNQGISNQPQHF
>TRBV19|-|TRBJ2-7
CASSISSSLYF
>TRBV28|-|TRBJ1-2
CASSFHQGSYGYTF
>TRBV28|-|TRBJ1-6
CASRLGQGLGSPLHF
>TRBV18|-|TRBJ1-1
CASSVGTGLNTEAFF
>TRBV7-6|few|TRBJ1-5
CASSRGGPGINQPQHF
>TRBV6-2/TRBV6-3|-|TRBJ2-5
CASSEGLAGALQETQYF
>TRBV19|few|TRBJ1-1
CASSRKINTEAFF
>TRBV7-2|few|TRBJ1-2
CASSIRTLRDYGYTF
>TRBV3-1/TRBV3-2|-|TRBJ2-4
CASSQGVRMAKNIQYF
>TRBV19|-|TRBJ2-2
CASSLLTSGRALTGELFF
>TRBV6-1|-|TRBJ2-7
CASSERGQGPYEQYF
>TRBV5-1|-|TRBJ2-6
CASSLLGVESSGANVLTF
>TRBV4-2|-|TRBJ2-3
CASSHGSLADVTDTQYF
>TRBV24-1|-|TRBJ2-1
CATSDLTGATRNEQFF
>TRBV5-6|once|TRBJ2-2
CASSLWGRLVTGELFF
>TRBV5-1|-|TRBJ2-3
CASSSELRTDTQYF
>TRBV30|-|TRBJ2-1
CAWSVRLDAEQFF
>TRBV27|-|TRBJ2-7
CASSRAGNYEQYF
>TRBV19|-|TRBJ2-7
CASSIDLLAGSTYEQYF
>TRBV15|few|TRBJ1-1
CATSPRPNTEAFF
>TRBV28|once|TRBJ1-4
CASSSLGGGPNEKLFF
>TRBV10-1|once|TRBJ2-2
CASSVGGYTGELFF
>TRBV27|-|TRBJ2-6
CASRGSTSGTNGANVLTF
>TRBV19|-|TRBJ2-7
CASSIWTSGTYEQYF
>TRBV27|-|TRBJ1-2
CASRGLGNNYGYTF
>TRBV3-1/TRBV3-2|-|TRBJ2-1
CASSRGTPYNEQFF
>TRBV28|once|TRBJ2-4
CASTTGGGFQYF
>TRBV7-6|-|TRBJ2-4
CASSWDPKNIQYF
>TRBV7-8|-|TRBJ2-5
CASSLGGPLWETQYF
>TRBV5-4|-|TRBJ2-7
CASSPGTVTYEQYF
>TRBV3-1/TRBV3-2|once|TRBJ2-2
CASSHRTGELFF
>TRBV27|-|TRBJ2-2
CASSETGGAPGELFF
>TRBV7-2|-|TRBJ2-7
CASARGDSYEQYF
>TRBV7-2|-|TRBJ2-1
CASSLEGTSGRFYNEQFF
>TRBV7-2|-|TRBJ2-5
CASSFTGRVETQYF
>TRBV6-2/TRBV6-3|-|TRBJ1-5
CASSYGTLNQPQHF